These 12 T cell receptor beta chains were all obtained from the same sample, sequenced in a study of shared clonotypes between healthy human individuals. The table came from immunoSEQ multiplex PCR; TCRdb's copy has only in-frame clones and leaves some out. The repertoire has about 1.9 million clones, roughly 93% of them found once; the top ten carry around 1.7%. CD45RO-negative, CCR7-positively selected cells formed the naive CD8 fraction, excluding terminally differentiated effector memory CD45RA+ cells. Input material: naive CD8+ T cells from PBMCs. The source is a man aged 18 to 29 in good health. Some clones in this sample may be carry-over from other donors' samples.

The chain carries TRBV5-8 and TRBJ2-7; TRBD2 agrees at 7 bases. V lost 9 bases, J lost 3 bases, and 15 bases stayed unmatched. The germline CDR1 and CDR2 sequences are SGHTS and YDEGEE. CDR3 length: 15 residues. The CDR3 nucleotides are TGTGCCACCAAGCCGGGACTATCCAACCTCTACGAGCAGTACTTC. Translated: CATKPGLSNLYEQYF.

The chain employs TRBV16 and TRBJ2-7, with D uncertain. The CDR3 contains 17 residues. The germline V gene encodes CDR1 KGHSY and CDR2 FQNENV. V lost 4 bases and J 2 bases, leaving 21 bases between the germline ends. Here the CDR3 DNA reads TGTGCCAGCAGCCTCGACCGGCCGAGTGTCCCTCCCTACGAGCAGTACTTC. Translating gives CASSLDRPSVPPYEQYF.

The V and J genes are TRBV29-1 and TRBJ1-2, with 7 nucleotides matching TRBD1. With V trimmed by 0 bases and J by 6 bases, 1 base remained unmatched. Germline-derived CDR1 and CDR2 are SQVTM and ANQGSEA. This CDR3 has 12 amino acids. The CDR3 spells CSVEDTGDGYTF. CDR3 in DNA: TGCAGCGTTGAAGACACAGGGGATGGCTACACCTTC. The entire variable domain, with the rest obtained from reference TRBV29-1 and TRBJ1-2, is as follows: SAVISQKPSRDICQRGTSLTIQCQVDSQVTMMFWYRQQPGQSLTLIATANQGSEATYESGFVIDKFPISRPNLTFSTLTVSNMSPEDSSIYLCSVEDTGDGYTFGSGTRLTVV.

This sequence joins TRBV9 and TRBJ1-2, with D unclear. V lost 3 bases to trimming and J lost 4 bases, with 10 bases between them. Germline-derived CDR1 and CDR2 are SGDLS and YYNGEE. The CDR3 runs to 13 residues. The DNA of the CDR3 is TGTGCCAGCAGCGAGGGCAGATCCTATGGCTACACCTTC. It codes for CASSEGRSYGYTF. The variable domain in full, completed from reference TRBV9 and TRBJ1-2, reads DSGVTQTPKHLITATGQRVTLRCSPRSGDLSVYWYQQSLDQGLQFLIQYYNGEERAKGNILERFSAQQFPDLHSELNLSSLELGDSALYFCASSEGRSYGYTFGSGTRLTVV.

V gene TRBV27 combines with J gene TRBJ1-1; 8 nucleotides match TRBD1. The ends lost 5 bases at V and 6 bases at J; junction bases unmatched: 5. This CDR3 spans 13 amino acids. In germline, CDR1 is MNHEY, CDR2 SMNVEV (reference sequence). This CDR3 reads CASSQGARAEAFF. Here the CDR3 DNA reads TGTGCCAGCAGTCAGGGGGCGAGAGCTGAAGCTTTCTTT.

This chain joins TRBV6-9 and TRBJ2-7; D gene uncertain. Germline loops: CDR1 MNHGY, CDR2 SVAAGI. This CDR3 spans 11 amino acids. V lost 3 bases, J lost 6 bases, and 6 bases lay in between. The CDR3 DNA follows: TGTGCCAGCAGTTACTCGGGCGAGCAGTACTTC. It specifies CASSYSGEQYF.

The chain uses TRBV7-9 and TRBJ1-1; 10 bases line up with TRBD1. CDR1 is SEHNR and CDR2 is FQNEAQ in the germline V gene (reference sequence). Trimming cost V 5 bases and J 3 bases; bases outside gene matches: 6. The CDR3 consists of 15 residues. CDR3 in DNA: TGTGCCAGCAGCCATGGACAGGGGGAGGACACTGAAGCTTTCTTT. This codes for CASSHGQGEDTEAFF.

This clone showed up just once. The chain couples TRBV27 to TRBJ1-5, with D perhaps matching TRBD1 (5 bases). V lost 5 bases and J 2 bases, leaving 16 bases between the germline ends. Per the germline V gene, CDR1 is MNHEY and CDR2 is SMNVEV (reference sequence). The CDR3 is made up of 16 amino acids. CDR3 amino acids: CASSQRAGHGNQPQHF. As DNA, the CDR3 is TGTGCCAGCAGTCAAAGGGCAGGGCATGGCAATCAGCCCCAGCATTTT.

The chain recombines TRBV28 with TRBJ1-5; D may be TRBD1 (5 bases). The germline V gene has CDR1 MDHEN and CDR2 SYDVKM. V shed 3 bases and J shed 4 bases, with 13 bases lying between them. CDR3 length: 15 amino acids. CDR3 coding DNA: TGTGCCAGCAGTTTGGGACGCCCCAGGAATCAGCCCCAGCATTTT. It specifies CASSLGRPRNQPQHF.

A word on this clone: The same CDR3 is also encoded by other DNA sequences in this sample. The chain combines TRBV4-1 with TRBJ2-2, with a possible D match to TRBD2 (5 bases). With 0 bases removed from V and 6 bases from J, the gap between germline ends came to 5 bases. The CDR3 has 13 residues. Germline-derived CDR1 and CDR2 are MGHRA and YSYEKL. For the CDR3, the DNA is TGCGCCAGCAGCCAAGACGGGGCCGGGGAGCTGTTTTTT. Its translation: CASSQDGAGELFF.

Notes on this clone: Other DNA sequences in the sample encode the same CDR3. V is TRBV28 and J is TRBJ1-1; no firm D call. The V gene's germline CDR1 is MDHEN and CDR2 SYDVKM. Between the trimmed V and J ends, which lost 1 base and 0 bases, there was a span of 9 bases. The CDR3 totals 15 residues. CDR3 residues: CASSLSPGMNTEAFF. The CDR3 DNA reads TGTGCCAGCAGTTTATCCCCGGGAATGAACACTGAAGCTTTCTTT.

This clone was recorded only once. The chain has TRBV19 and TRBJ1-1, with D unresolved. Germline lookup yields CDR1 LNHDA and CDR2 SQIVND (reference sequence). The V end lost 3 bases, the J end lost 0 bases, and 8 bases lay between the germline ends. The CDR3 is made up of 14 amino acids. CDR3 loop: CASSMRGMNTEAFF. Written as DNA, the CDR3 is TGTGCCAGTAGTATGCGAGGGATGAACACTGAAGCTTTCTTT.